The source of this T cell receptor beta chain is a study of shared clonotypes between healthy human individuals. Study-wide findings and caveats: Among donors, the sharing of clonotypes was expected to be influenced by sequencing depth. The naive CD4 repertoires of a handful of donors were compared, and around 5% of clonotypes were shared.

As regards this clone: Antigen: not known.

Genomic DNA of each subset was evenly split across several immunoSEQ plates. Each PCR replicate from the sorted subsets contained about 200 ng DNA, which is about 30,000 T cell genomes. Only in-frame clones appear in the TCRdb table, and some are missing; sequencing was by immunoSEQ multiplex PCR. The repertoire has some 500,000 clones, approximately 95% of them found once; the top ten carry around 0.066%. The CDR3 is made up of 17 amino acids. The V gene's germline CDR1 is SGHRS and CDR2 YFSETQ. Between the trimmed V and J ends, which lost 0 bases and 2 bases, there was a span of 16 bases. The TCR sequence derives from a woman aged 30 to 39 in good health. The rearrangement uses TRBV5-1 and TRBJ2-3; maybe TRBD2 (5 bases). The specimen sequenced was naive CD4+ T cells sorted from blood. As for subset: CD45RA+ positively selected. The CDR3 here is CASSLGSGFGSTDTQYF. CDR3 DNA sequence: TGCGCCAGCAGCTTGGGTTCGGGGTTCGGGTCCACAGATACGCAGTATTTT. The full variable domain, completed using reference TRBV5-1 and TRBJ2-3, is KAGVTQTPRYLIKTRGQQVTLSCSPISGHRSVSWYQQTPGQGLQFLFEYFSETQRNKGNFPGRFSGRQFSNSRSEMNVSTLELGDSALYLCASSLGSGFGSTDTQYFGPGTRLTVL.